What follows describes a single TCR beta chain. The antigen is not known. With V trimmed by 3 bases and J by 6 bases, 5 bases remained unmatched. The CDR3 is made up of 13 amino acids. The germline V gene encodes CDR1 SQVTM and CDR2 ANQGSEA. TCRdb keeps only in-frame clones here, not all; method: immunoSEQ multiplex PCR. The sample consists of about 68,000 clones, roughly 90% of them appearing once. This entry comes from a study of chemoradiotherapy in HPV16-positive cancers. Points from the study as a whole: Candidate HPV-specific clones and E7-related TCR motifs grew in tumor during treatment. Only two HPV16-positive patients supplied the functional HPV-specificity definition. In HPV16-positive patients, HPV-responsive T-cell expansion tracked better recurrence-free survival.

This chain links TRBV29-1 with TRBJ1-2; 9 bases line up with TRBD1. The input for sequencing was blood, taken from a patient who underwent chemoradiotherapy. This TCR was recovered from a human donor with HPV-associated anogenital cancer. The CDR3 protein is CSVDVWTGDGYTF. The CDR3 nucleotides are TGCAGCGTTGACGTTTGGACAGGGGATGGCTACACCTTC.